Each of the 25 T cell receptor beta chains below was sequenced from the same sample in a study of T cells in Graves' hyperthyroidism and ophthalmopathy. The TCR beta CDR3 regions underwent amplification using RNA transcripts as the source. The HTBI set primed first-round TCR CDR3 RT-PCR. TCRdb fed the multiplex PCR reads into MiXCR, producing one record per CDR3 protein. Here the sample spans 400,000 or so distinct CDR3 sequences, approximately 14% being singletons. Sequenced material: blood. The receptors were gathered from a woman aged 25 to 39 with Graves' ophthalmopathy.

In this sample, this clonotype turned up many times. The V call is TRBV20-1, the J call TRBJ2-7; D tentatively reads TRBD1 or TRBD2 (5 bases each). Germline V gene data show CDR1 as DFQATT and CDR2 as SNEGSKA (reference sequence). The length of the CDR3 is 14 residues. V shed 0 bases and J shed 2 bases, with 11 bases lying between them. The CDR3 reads CSARDDPGPYEQYF. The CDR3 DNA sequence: TGCAGTGCTAGAGATGACCCGGGGCCCTACGAGCAGTACTTC.

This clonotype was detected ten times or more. This CDR3 reads CASSQVGKAAYNEQFF. The DNA for the CDR3 is TGCGCCAGCAGCCAAGTGGGAAAAGCCGCCTACAATGAGCAGTTCTTC. The rearrangement uses TRBV4-1 and TRBJ2-1; D gene uncertain. V lost 1 base, J lost 2 bases, and 12 bases lay in between. Germline V lookup: CDR1 MGHRA, CDR2 YSYEKL. The CDR3 is made up of 16 amino acids.

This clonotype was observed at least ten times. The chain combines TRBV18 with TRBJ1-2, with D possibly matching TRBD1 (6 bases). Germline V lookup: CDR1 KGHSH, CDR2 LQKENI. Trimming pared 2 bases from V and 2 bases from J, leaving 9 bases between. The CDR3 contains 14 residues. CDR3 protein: CASSPDRKNYGYTF. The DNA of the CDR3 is TGTGCCAGCTCACCAGACAGGAAAAACTATGGCTACACCTTC.

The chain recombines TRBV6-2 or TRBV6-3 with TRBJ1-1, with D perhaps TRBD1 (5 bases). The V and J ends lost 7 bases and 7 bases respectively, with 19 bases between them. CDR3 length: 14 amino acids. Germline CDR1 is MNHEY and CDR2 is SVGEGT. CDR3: CASINPARGDEAFF. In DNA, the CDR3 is TGTGCCAGCATCAACCCTGCAAGGGGTGATGAAGCTTTCTTT.

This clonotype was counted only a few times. The CDR3 loop reads CASSEVDNPSYNEQFF. As DNA, the CDR3 is TGTGCCAGCAGTGAAGTCGACAACCCAAGCTACAATGAGCAGTTCTTC. The chain carries TRBV6-1 and TRBJ2-1; D not resolved. V was pared by 1 base and J by 3 bases, with 13 bases between. This CDR3 is built from 16 residues. Germline V gives CDR1 MNHNS, CDR2 SASEGT.

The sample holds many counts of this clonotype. CDR3 region: CASSKAGGPAPAQYF. CDR3 coding DNA: TGTGCCAGCAGTAAAGCGGGGGGGCCGGCACCCGCGCAGTATTTT. This chain joins TRBV12-3 or TRBV12-4 and TRBJ2-3; TRBD2 aligns across 10 bases. The ends lost 5 bases at V and 10 bases at J; junction bases unmatched: 12. This CDR3 spans 15 amino acids.

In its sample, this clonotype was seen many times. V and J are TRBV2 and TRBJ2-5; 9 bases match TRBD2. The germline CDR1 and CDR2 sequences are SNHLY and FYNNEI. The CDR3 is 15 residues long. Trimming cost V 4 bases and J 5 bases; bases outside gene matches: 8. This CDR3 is CASSASGGRGETQYF. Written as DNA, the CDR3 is TGTGCCAGCAGTGCCAGCGGGGGGCGCGGGGAGACCCAGTACTTC. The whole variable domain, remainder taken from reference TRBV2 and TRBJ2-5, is EPEVTQTPSHQVTQMGQEVILRCVPISNHLYFYWYRQILGQKVEFLVSFYNNEISEKSEIFDDQFSVERPDGSNFTLKIRSTKLEDSAMYFCASSASGGRGETQYFGPGTRLLVL.

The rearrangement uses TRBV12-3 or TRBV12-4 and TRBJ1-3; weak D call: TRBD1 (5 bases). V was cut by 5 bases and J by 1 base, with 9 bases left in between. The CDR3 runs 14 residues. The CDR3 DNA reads TGTGCCAGCAGTCATGGGGCTTCTGGAAACACCATATATTTT. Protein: CASSHGASGNTIYF.

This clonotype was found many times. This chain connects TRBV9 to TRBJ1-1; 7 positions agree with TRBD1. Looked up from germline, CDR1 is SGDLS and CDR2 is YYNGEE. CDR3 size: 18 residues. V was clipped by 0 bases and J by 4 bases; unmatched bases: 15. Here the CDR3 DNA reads TGTGCCAGCAGCGTAGATCCAGGAGACAGGGCGCCTGGCACTGAAGCTTTCTTT. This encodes CASSVDPGDRAPGTEAFF.

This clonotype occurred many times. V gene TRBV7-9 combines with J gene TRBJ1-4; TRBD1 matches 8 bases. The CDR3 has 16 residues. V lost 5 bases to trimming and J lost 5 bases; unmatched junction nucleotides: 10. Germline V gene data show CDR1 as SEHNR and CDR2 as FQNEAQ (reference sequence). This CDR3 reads CASSPSRQGRNEKLFF. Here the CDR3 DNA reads TGTGCCAGCAGCCCTAGTCGACAGGGGCGAAATGAAAAACTGTTTTTT.

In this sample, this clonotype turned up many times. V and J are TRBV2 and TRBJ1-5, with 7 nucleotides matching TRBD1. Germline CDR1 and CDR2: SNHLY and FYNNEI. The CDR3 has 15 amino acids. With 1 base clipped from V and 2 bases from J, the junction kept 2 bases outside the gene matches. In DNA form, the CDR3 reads TGTGCCAGCAGTGAAGACAGGGGCGGCAATCAGCCCCAGCATTTT. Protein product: CASSEDRGGNQPQHF.

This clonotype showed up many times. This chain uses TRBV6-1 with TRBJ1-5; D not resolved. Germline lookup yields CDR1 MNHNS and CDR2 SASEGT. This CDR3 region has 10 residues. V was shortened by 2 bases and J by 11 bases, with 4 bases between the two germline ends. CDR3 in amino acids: CASSESAQHF. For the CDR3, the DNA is TGTGCCAGCAGTGAATCGGCCCAGCATTTT.

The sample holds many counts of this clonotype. In DNA form, the CDR3 reads TGCAGTGCTCCCTCCGGGACTAGCCGGTACAATGAGCAGTTCTTC. It encodes CSAPSGTSRYNEQFF. V is TRBV20-1 and J is TRBJ2-1; 9 bases match TRBD2. The CDR3 has 15 amino acids. The trim removed 5 bases at V and 4 bases at J, leaving 9 bases unmatched. In germline, CDR1 is DFQATT, CDR2 SNEGSKA (reference sequence).

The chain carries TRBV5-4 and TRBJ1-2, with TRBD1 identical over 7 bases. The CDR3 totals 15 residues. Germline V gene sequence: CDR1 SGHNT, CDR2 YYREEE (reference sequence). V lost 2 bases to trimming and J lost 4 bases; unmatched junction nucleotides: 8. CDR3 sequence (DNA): TGTGCCAGCAGCTTTCCTACAGGGGATGGCTATGGCTACACCTTC. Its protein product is CASSFPTGDGYGYTF.

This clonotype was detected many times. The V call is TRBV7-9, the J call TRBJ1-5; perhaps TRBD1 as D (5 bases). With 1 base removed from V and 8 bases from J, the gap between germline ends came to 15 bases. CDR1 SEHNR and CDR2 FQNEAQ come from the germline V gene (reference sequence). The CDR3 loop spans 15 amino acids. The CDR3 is CASSLGTLGSEPQHF. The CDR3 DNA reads TGTGCCAGCAGCTTAGGGACATTGGGGTCGGAGCCCCAGCATTTT.

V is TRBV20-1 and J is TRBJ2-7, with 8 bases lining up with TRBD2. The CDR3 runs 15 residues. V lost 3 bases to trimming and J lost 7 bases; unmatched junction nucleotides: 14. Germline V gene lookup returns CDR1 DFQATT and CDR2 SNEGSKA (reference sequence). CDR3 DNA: TGCAGTGCTAGGCCCCGGGCGGGGGGTTTTGGTGAGCAGTACTTC. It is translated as CSARPRAGGFGEQYF.

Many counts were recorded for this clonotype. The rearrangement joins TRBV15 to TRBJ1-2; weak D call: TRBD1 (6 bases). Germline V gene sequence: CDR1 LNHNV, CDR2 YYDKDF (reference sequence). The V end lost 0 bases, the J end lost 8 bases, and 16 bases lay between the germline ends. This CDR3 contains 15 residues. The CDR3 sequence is CATSRDQGQGGGYTF. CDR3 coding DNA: TGTGCCACCAGCAGAGATCAGGGGCAGGGAGGAGGCTACACCTTC.

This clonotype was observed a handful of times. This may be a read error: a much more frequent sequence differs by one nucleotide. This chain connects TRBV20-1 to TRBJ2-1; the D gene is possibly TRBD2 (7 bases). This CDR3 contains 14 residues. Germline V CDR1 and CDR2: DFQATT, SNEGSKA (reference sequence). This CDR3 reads CSGSWGGATNKQFF. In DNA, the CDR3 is TGCAGTGGCTCTTGGGGGGGGGCCACCAATAAGCAGTTCTTC.

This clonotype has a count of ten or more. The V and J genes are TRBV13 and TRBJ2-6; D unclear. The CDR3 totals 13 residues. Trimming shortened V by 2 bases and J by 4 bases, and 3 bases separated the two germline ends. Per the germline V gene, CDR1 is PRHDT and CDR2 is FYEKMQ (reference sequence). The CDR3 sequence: CASSLNGANVLTF. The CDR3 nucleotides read TGTGCCAGCAGCTTAAACGGGGCCAACGTCCTGACTTTC.

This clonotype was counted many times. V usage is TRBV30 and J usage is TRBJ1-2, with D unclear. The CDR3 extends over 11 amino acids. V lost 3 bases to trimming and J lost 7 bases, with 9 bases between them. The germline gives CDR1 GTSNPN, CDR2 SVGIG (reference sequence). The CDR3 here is CAWSHWGGYTF. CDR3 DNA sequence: TGTGCCTGGAGCCATTGGGGTGGCTACACCTTC.

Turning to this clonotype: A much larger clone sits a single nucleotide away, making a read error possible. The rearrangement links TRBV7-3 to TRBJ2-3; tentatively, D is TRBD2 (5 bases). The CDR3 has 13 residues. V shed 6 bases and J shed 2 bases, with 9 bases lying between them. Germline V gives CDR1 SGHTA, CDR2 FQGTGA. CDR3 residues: CASSREPTDTQYF. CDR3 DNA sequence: TGTGCCAGCAGTCGGGAACCCACAGATACGCAGTATTTT.

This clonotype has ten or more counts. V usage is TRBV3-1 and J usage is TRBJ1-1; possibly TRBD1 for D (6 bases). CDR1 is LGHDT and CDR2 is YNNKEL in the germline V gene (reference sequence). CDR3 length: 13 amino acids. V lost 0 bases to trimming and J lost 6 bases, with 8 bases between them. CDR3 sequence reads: CASSQERGAEAFF. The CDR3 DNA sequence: TGTGCCAGCAGCCAAGAGAGGGGGGCTGAAGCTTTCTTT.

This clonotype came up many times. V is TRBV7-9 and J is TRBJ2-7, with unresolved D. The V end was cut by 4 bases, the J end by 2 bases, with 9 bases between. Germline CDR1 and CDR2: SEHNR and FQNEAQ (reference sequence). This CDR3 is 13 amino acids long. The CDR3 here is CASSSDTAYEQYF. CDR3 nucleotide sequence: TGTGCCAGCAGCTCTGACACAGCCTACGAGCAGTACTTC.

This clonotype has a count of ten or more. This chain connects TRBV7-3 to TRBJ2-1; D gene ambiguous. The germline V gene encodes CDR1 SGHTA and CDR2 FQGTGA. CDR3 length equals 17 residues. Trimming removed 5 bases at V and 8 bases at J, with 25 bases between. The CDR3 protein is CASSAKLGSLRFDEQFF. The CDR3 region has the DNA TGTGCCAGCAGCGCAAAGCTAGGGTCGTTGCGGTTCGATGAGCAGTTCTTC.

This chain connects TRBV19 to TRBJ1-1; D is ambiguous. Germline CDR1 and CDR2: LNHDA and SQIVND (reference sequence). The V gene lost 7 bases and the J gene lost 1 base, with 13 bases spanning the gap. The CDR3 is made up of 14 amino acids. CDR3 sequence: CASIQGLTNTEAFF. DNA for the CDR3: TGTGCCAGTATTCAAGGACTAACGAACACTGAAGCTTTCTTT.